This T cell receptor (beta chain) was found in a study of CD8+ T cells in alopecia areata. As concerns this clone: Its antigen is currently unknown.

Notes on the study in general: Sharing of TCR sequences between patients (possibly for HLA-related reasons) was less clear than in mice. How baseline CD8+ expansion relates to response remains uncertain (there was one nonresponder).

It was cDNA, reverse transcribed from extracted RNA, that served as the sequencing template. Assay: immunoSEQ multiplex PCR; the TCRdb copy retains only in-frame clones and omits some. The sample has 200,000 to 250,000 clones, roughly two fifths seen once. Treatment: oral pan-JAK inhibitor, 5-10 mg twice daily. Peripheral blood and lesional scalp punch biopsies came from alopecia areata patients. Sample: CD4+ T cells sorted from blood, taken at approximately week 30, from a patient treated with tofacitinib. This TCR came from a human donor with alopecia areata.

The CDR3 is CASSQAADTQYF. The DNA for the CDR3 is TGTGCCAGCAGCCAGGCTGCAGATACGCAGTATTTT. This sequence joins TRBV9 and TRBJ2-3; no reliable D call. The CDR3 spans 12 residues. V gave up 4 bases and J gave up 4 bases, with 7 bases separating them. Germline V gene sequence: CDR1 SGDLS, CDR2 YYNGEE.